These 17 T cell receptor beta chains were all obtained from the same sample, sequenced in a study of Ad26.COV2.S vaccination and SARS-CoV-2 variants (dated by TCRdb to about 2021). The method behind the library was the immunoSEQ multiplex PCR assay. TCRdb holds this immuneACCESS table with in-frame rearrangements only. Some clones are missing; in checked studies, unresolved V genes explain under half, and the rest has no known cause. This sample is represented by about 440,000 clones; about 92% of them were singletons. Around 4.2% of the sample comes from the top ten. The sample's treatment or condition, from its label and the paper: some 20 received Ad26.COV2.S at low or high dose, single or two shots; about five received placebo; per-sample allocation not given. Repertoires of vaccine and placebo recipients were sequenced from samples taken on day 63 after the first injection. The sequenced sample was peripheral blood, obtained in a trial of Ad26.COV2.S vaccine versus placebo. Receptor source: a person aged 18-65 years who received the Ad26.COV2.S COVID-19 vaccine or a placebo.

The rearrangement joins TRBV6-5 to TRBJ2-7; 8 bases match TRBD1. CDR1 and CDR2 from the germline V gene are MNHEY and SVGAGI. V shed 0 bases and J 3 bases; nucleotides not matched to a gene: 4. The CDR3 sequence is 15 residues long. CDR3 in DNA: TGTGCCAGCAGTTACTCCCAGGACAGGGTCTACGAGCAGTACTTC. This codes for CASSYSQDRVYEQYF.

This CDR3 reads CASSFGLVGSIQYF. DNA of the CDR3: TGTGCCAGCAGCTTTGGACTAGTTGGAAGCATTCAGTACTTC. The chain uses TRBV3-1 (or the pseudogene TRBV3-2) and TRBJ2-4, with 7 positions matching TRBD2. The J segment lost 9 bases and the V segment lost 5 bases, leaving 10 bases of the junction unmatched. This CDR3 is built from 14 residues. The V gene's germline CDR1 is LGHDT and CDR2 YNNKEL (reference sequence).

This chain links TRBV28 with TRBJ1-6, with TRBD1 matching over 8 bases. Trimming cost V 4 bases and J 7 bases; bases outside gene matches: 9. The CDR3 covers 16 residues. Germline assignment: CDR1 MDHEN and CDR2 SYDVKM. The CDR3 nucleotides read TGTGCCAGCAGTTCTCCTCGGACAGGGACCAATTCACCCCTCCACTTT. Encoded protein: CASSSPRTGTNSPLHF.

The chain has TRBV6-2 or TRBV6-3 and TRBJ1-1; a possible D gene is TRBD1 (5 bases). V dropped 5 bases and J dropped 4 bases, with 14 bases sitting between them. Germline V CDR1 and CDR2: MNHEY, SVGEGT. The CDR3 covers 14 residues. CDR3 residues: CASSPRGGITEAFF. DNA for the CDR3: TGTGCCAGCAGTCCCCGGGGGGGAATCACTGAAGCTTTCTTT.

V gene TRBV4-1 combines with J gene TRBJ1-5; D remains ambiguous. The germline gives CDR1 MGHRA, CDR2 YSYEKL. This CDR3 spans 14 amino acids. V lost 2 bases to trimming and J lost 4 bases, with 9 bases between them. The CDR3 spells CASSQLDGNQPQHF. The CDR3, as DNA: TGCGCCAGCAGCCAACTCGACGGGAATCAGCCCCAGCATTTT.

J is TRBJ2-1 and V is TRBV7-9, with TRBD1 identical over 12 bases. Germline assignment: CDR1 SEHNR and CDR2 FQNEAQ (reference sequence). The V and J ends lost 0 bases and 8 bases, in that order; junction bases with no gene match: 11. The CDR3 is 18 amino acids. As DNA, the CDR3 is TGTGCCAGCAGCTTAGCAAGAATTCAGGGACAGGGGGCCTATGAGCAGTTCTTC. This encodes CASSLARIQGQGAYEQFF.

The chain combines TRBV9 with TRBJ2-1, with D perhaps matching TRBD1 (6 bases). The CDR3 has 15 residues. Germline V gene data show CDR1 as SGDLS and CDR2 as YYNGEE. Trimming removed 2 bases from V and 0 bases from J, with 9 bases in between. The CDR3 nucleotides are TGTGCCAGCAGCGTGGACAGCCGCTCCTACAATGAGCAGTTCTTC. This encodes CASSVDSRSYNEQFF. The variable domain in full, with the rest retrieved from reference TRBV9 and TRBJ2-1, is DSGVTQTPKHLITATGQRVTLRCSPRSGDLSVYWYQQSLDQGLQFLIQYYNGEERAKGNILERFSAQQFPDLHSELNLSSLELGDSALYFCASSVDSRSYNEQFFGPGTRLTVL.

The V gene is TRBV7-8, the J gene TRBJ2-1; a weak D match, TRBD2 (6 bases). The CDR3 sequence is 14 residues long. V lost 2 bases and J lost 6, with 11 bases in between. CDR1 SGHVS and CDR2 FQNEAQ come from the germline V gene. CDR3 in amino acids: CASSLRDSRNEQFF. CDR3 nucleotides: TGTGCCAGCAGCTTACGGGACTCCCGCAATGAGCAGTTCTTC.

This chain uses TRBV6-2 or TRBV6-3 with TRBJ2-3, with 10 bases identical to TRBD2. J lost 6 bases, V lost 6 bases, and 6 bases had no gene match. CDR1 and CDR2 (germline): MNHEY, SVGEGT. The CDR3 totals 14 residues. CDR3: CASSRTSGRDTQYF. The CDR3 nucleotides are TGTGCCAGCAGCAGGACTAGCGGCCGGGATACGCAGTATTTT.

The chain recombines TRBV13 with TRBJ2-5; D remains ambiguous. The CDR3 consists of 14 residues. Germline V gene lookup returns CDR1 PRHDT and CDR2 FYEKMQ (reference sequence). V lost 5 bases, J lost 4 bases, and 14 bases lay in between. The CDR3 loop is CASSRAIQRETQYF. CDR3 nucleotide sequence: TGTGCCAGCAGCAGGGCCATCCAGCGAGAGACCCAGTACTTC.

The chain has TRBV7-9 and TRBJ2-7; 13 bases match TRBD2. V was pared by 5 bases and J by 3 bases, with 7 bases of the junction left unmatched. The CDR3 is made up of 16 amino acids. Germline CDR1 and CDR2: SEHNR and FQNEAQ (reference sequence). The DNA of the CDR3 is TGTGCCAGCAGCCTCGGGACTAGCGGGGTTTTCTACGAGCAGTACTTC. This sequence encodes CASSLGTSGVFYEQYF.

This clone occurred once. The rearrangement uses TRBV15 and TRBJ1-1; possible D gene TRBD1, 5 bases. Per the germline V gene, CDR1 is LNHNV and CDR2 is YYDKDF (reference sequence). The CDR3 has 12 amino acids. Trimming stripped 2 bases from V and 6 bases from J, with 7 bases between. The CDR3: CATSRQGSEAFF. CDR3 nucleotides: TGTGCCACCAGCAGACAGGGTTCTGAAGCTTTCTTT.

This clone showed up just once. The genes are TRBV4-2 and TRBJ2-5; D is uncertain. This CDR3 comprises 14 residues. Deletions cut 0 bases from V and 1 base from J, with 6 bases between. Looked up from germline, CDR1 is LGHNA and CDR2 is YNFKEQ. The CDR3, as DNA: TGTGCCAGCAGCCAAGAGCGTTTCCAAGAGACCCAGTACTTC. Protein product: CASSQERFQETQYF.

V is TRBV28 and J is TRBJ2-3, with D uncertain. Trimming stripped 5 bases from V and 4 bases from J, with 4 bases between. The CDR3 contains 11 residues. CDR1 and CDR2 from the germline V gene are MDHEN and SYDVKM. The CDR3 DNA sequence: TGTGCCAGCAGTAGGGCAGATACGCAGTATTTT. Its protein product is CASSRADTQYF.

The chain links TRBV5-1 to TRBJ2-7; 7 nucleotides agree with TRBD1. The CDR3 is made up of 14 amino acids. J gave up 3 bases and V 5 bases, and 8 bases lay outside the gene matches. CDR1 is SGHRS and CDR2 is YFSETQ in the germline V gene. This chain's CDR3 is CASSLGQNFYEQYF. CDR3 coding DNA: TGCGCCAGCAGTCTGGGACAGAACTTCTACGAGCAGTACTTC.

This clone was found once. The CDR3 coding sequence is TGCAGCGCGACAGGGAGCTACGAGCAGTACTTC. Its translation: CSATGSYEQYF. The chain recombines TRBV29-1 with TRBJ2-7, with TRBD1 identical over 7 bases. The CDR3 has 11 amino acids. V lost 7 bases to trimming and J lost 3 bases; unmatched junction nucleotides: 3. Per the germline V gene, CDR1 is SQVTM and CDR2 is ANQGSEA.

V usage is TRBV14 and J usage is TRBJ2-7; D unclear. V lost 4 bases, J lost 5 bases, and 6 bases lay in between. Germline-derived CDR1 and CDR2 are SGHDN and FVKESK. The CDR3 loop spans 11 amino acids. The CDR3 loop reads CASSLVNEQYF. CDR3 nucleotide sequence: TGTGCCAGCAGCCTAGTCAACGAGCAGTACTTC.